The next 29 T cell receptor beta chains were all read from a single sample in a study of response to subunit inactivated influenza vaccine. Using its own MiXCR run on the RT-PCR reads, TCRdb lists one record per CDR3 protein. The table lists more than 700,000 distinct CDR3 sequences, about 20% of them singletons. Sequenced here: PBMCs from blood, sampled 4 to 6 days after vaccination. The receptors come from a man aged 50 to 60 who received an inactivated influenza vaccine.

This clonotype has ten or more counts. V and J are TRBV7-6 and TRBJ2-5; D is unclear. CDR1 SGHVS and CDR2 FNYEAQ come from the germline V gene. The CDR3 is 13 amino acids. With 5 bases removed from V and 2 bases from J, the gap between germline ends came to 9 bases. CDR3 in amino acids: CASSLDKQETQYF. For the CDR3, the DNA is TGTGCCAGCAGCCTCGACAAGCAAGAGACCCAGTACTTC.

The chain carries TRBV6-1 and TRBJ2-5; the match to TRBD1 covers 8 bases. Germline CDR1 and CDR2: MNHNS and SASEGT. This CDR3 is 16 amino acids long. V lost 7 bases, J lost 4 bases, and 14 bases stayed unmatched. The CDR3 sequence: CASTQGAPTWGETQYF. In nucleotides, the CDR3 is TGTGCCAGCACCCAGGGGGCCCCCACCTGGGGAGAGACCCAGTACTTC.

This sequence joins TRBV5-4 and TRBJ2-1, with 11 bases matching TRBD2. This CDR3 has 15 amino acids. V was pared by 5 bases and J by 9 bases, with 10 bases of the junction left unmatched. Germline V gene lookup returns CDR1 SGHNT and CDR2 YYREEE (reference sequence). The CDR3 loop reads CASRLAGGPKSEQFF. CDR3 nucleotides: TGTGCCAGCAGATTAGCGGGAGGGCCTAAAAGTGAGCAGTTCTTC.

This clonotype was picked up many times. The genes are TRBV20-1 and TRBJ2-7; D is undetermined. V lost 3 bases, J lost 5 bases, and 11 bases lay in between. The CDR3 runs 12 residues. CDR1 is DFQATT and CDR2 is SNEGSKA in the germline V gene (reference sequence). CDR3 amino acids: CSASSTNNEQYF. The CDR3 DNA is TGCAGTGCTAGTTCGACGAATAACGAGCAGTACTTC.

The J gene is TRBJ1-4, the V gene TRBV4-2, with D unclear. This CDR3 spans 13 amino acids. Germline CDR1 is LGHNA and CDR2 is YNFKEQ. The V end lost 0 bases, the J end lost 7 bases, and 6 bases lay between the germline ends. In DNA form, the CDR3 reads TGTGCCAGCAGCCAAGAGCCGGTTGAAAAACTGTTTTTT. Translating it yields CASSQEPVEKLFF.

The chain combines TRBV9 with TRBJ2-3; TRBD2 matches 10 bases. V lost 0 bases to trimming and J lost 1 base; unmatched junction nucleotides: 2. The CDR3 has 16 residues. Per germline, CDR1 SGDLS and CDR2 YYNGEE. The CDR3 DNA sequence: TGTGCCAGCAGCGTAGAAGGGACTAGCGGCACAGATACGCAGTATTTT. Its translation is CASSVEGTSGTDTQYF.

The rearrangement links TRBV18 to TRBJ2-3; 7 bases are a match to TRBD2. The germline V gene encodes CDR1 KGHSH and CDR2 LQKENI. With 5 bases clipped from V and 6 bases from J, the junction kept 8 bases outside the gene matches. CDR3 length equals 14 residues. The CDR3 DNA reads as TGTGCCAGCTCATGGGCGGGAGACGCTGATACGCAGTATTTT. This sequence encodes CASSWAGDADTQYF. The full variable domain, in which reference TRBV18 and TRBJ2-3 provide the parts outside the CDR3, is NAGVMQNPRHLVRRRGQEARLRCSPMKGHSHVYWYRQLPEEGLKFMVYLQKENIIDESGMPKERFSAEFPKEGPSILRIQQVVRGDSAAYFCASSWAGDADTQYFGPGTRLTVL.

This clonotype was picked up a small number of times. The V gene is TRBV10-3, the J gene TRBJ2-4; D possibly corresponds to TRBD1 (5 bases). V shed 0 bases and J shed 5 bases, with 11 bases lying between them. CDR3 length equals 15 residues. CDR1 is ENHRY and CDR2 is SYGVKD in the germline V gene. The chain's CDR3 is CAISESDTYENIQYF. CDR3 nucleotides: TGTGCCATCAGTGAGTCGGACACCTACGAAAACATTCAGTACTTC.

The J gene is TRBJ2-7, the V gene TRBV7-9; 11 nucleotides align to TRBD2. Germline V gene sequence: CDR1 SEHNR, CDR2 FQNEAQ (reference sequence). The CDR3 runs 14 residues. V was pared by 4 bases and J by 5 bases, with 4 bases of the junction left unmatched. CDR3 loop: CASSYSGGANEQYF. CDR3 DNA sequence: TGTGCCAGCAGCTATAGCGGGGGGGCGAACGAGCAGTACTTC.

The sample holds a few counts of this clonotype. This chain connects TRBV3-1 to TRBJ1-1; D is unresolved. V lost 2 bases, J lost 0 bases, and 1 base lay in between. Germline V gene data show CDR1 as LGHDT and CDR2 as YNNKEL (reference sequence). This CDR3 has 12 residues. The CDR3 is CASSQMNTEAFF. The CDR3 nucleotides read TGTGCCAGCAGCCAAATGAACACTGAAGCTTTCTTT.

This clonotype was recorded only once. At one end the junction does not follow the germline gene, possibly because of a read error. The chain uses TRBV6-1 and TRBJ1-5; 7 nucleotides line up with TRBD1. Germline-derived CDR1 and CDR2 are MNHNS and SASEGT. The CDR3 has 15 residues. CDR3 sequence reads: CVSSQTGPGNQPQHF. CDR3 coding DNA: TGTGTCAGCAGTCAGACAGGGCCGGGCAATCAGCCCCAGCATTTT.

This clonotype was detected only a few times. This chain connects TRBV9 to TRBJ2-2; 9 bases are a match to TRBD2. Germline V gives CDR1 SGDLS, CDR2 YYNGEE. Trimming took 7 bases from V and 0 from J; bases not matched to a gene: 4. The CDR3 is made up of 15 amino acids. The CDR3 spells CASGGLAPNTGELFF. CDR3 in DNA: TGTGCCAGCGGGGGACTAGCCCCGAACACCGGGGAGCTGTTTTTT.

The chain employs TRBV28 and TRBJ2-4; D is undetermined. This CDR3 region has 12 residues. Trimming cost V 4 bases and J 12 bases, with 13 bases left between them. CDR1 and CDR2 from the germline V gene are MDHEN and SYDVKM. The CDR3 sequence is CASSSPPEAQYF. The CDR3 DNA sequence: TGTGCCAGCAGTTCCCCTCCCGAGGCTCAGTACTTC.

This clonotype was detected a few times. The chain joins TRBV20-1 to TRBJ2-1; 13 bases align to TRBD2. The V segment lost 1 base and the J segment 1 base; nucleotides outside the gene matches: 13. The CDR3 runs 20 residues. Germline V gene data show CDR1 as DFQATT and CDR2 as SNEGSKA (reference sequence). In nucleotides, the CDR3 is TGCAGTGCTAGAGTTTTTTCCGGGACTAGCGGGATAAGTTCCTACAATGAGCAGTTCTTC. Amino acid sequence: CSARVFSGTSGISSYNEQFF.

This clonotype occurred a few times. The CDR3 DNA sequence: TGTGCCAGCAGCCAGAACGGCGCGGTGATCGCTGAAGCTTTCTTT. This encodes CASSQNGAVIAEAFF. This chain connects TRBV3-1 to TRBJ1-1, with D hard to call. This CDR3 has 15 amino acids. The V and J ends lost 3 bases and 6 bases respectively, with 17 bases between them. Germline V gene sequence: CDR1 LGHDT, CDR2 YNNKEL (reference sequence).

This clonotype has a handful of counts. The chain couples TRBV24-1 to TRBJ2-1; 11 nucleotides line up with TRBD2. Germline V CDR1 and CDR2: KGHDR, SFDVKD. The V and J ends lost 6 bases and 7 bases, in that order; junction bases with no gene match: 7. The CDR3 spans 15 residues. The CDR3 sequence is CATSHRLAGWNEQFF. CDR3 bases: TGTGCCACCAGTCACCGACTAGCGGGATGGAATGAGCAGTTCTTC.

This clonotype was observed at least ten times. The rearrangement uses TRBV12-3 or TRBV12-4 and TRBJ2-1, with 11 bases lining up with TRBD2. The ends lost 5 bases at V and 9 bases at J; junction bases unmatched: 12. The CDR3 runs 16 residues. The CDR3 here is CASSPGLADLRGEQFF. The CDR3 nucleotides are TGTGCCAGCAGTCCGGGACTAGCGGACCTCCGGGGTGAGCAGTTCTTC.

This clonotype was counted only a few times. V is TRBV4-3 and J is TRBJ2-3, with 8 bases fitting TRBD2. V lost 1 base to trimming and J lost 1 base; unmatched junction nucleotides: 7. CDR3 length: 17 residues. CDR1 and CDR2 from the germline V gene are LGHNA and YSLEER. This CDR3 is CASSQVERGLRTDTQYF. CDR3 in DNA: TGCGCCAGCAGCCAAGTCGAGCGGGGGTTGCGCACAGATACGCAGTATTTT.

This clonotype was detected only a few times. The V and J genes are TRBV12-3 or TRBV12-4 and TRBJ1-1; unclear D gene. The V end was cut by 6 bases, the J end by 10 bases, with 12 bases between. CDR3 length: 11 residues. CDR3 loop: CASSPQVGAFF. CDR3 DNA sequence: TGTGCCAGCAGCCCCCAGGTGGGAGCTTTCTTT.

The chain carries TRBV20-1 and TRBJ2-7; 10 nucleotides agree with TRBD2. V gave up 0 bases and J gave up 0 bases; unmatched junction bases: 14. The length of the CDR3 is 19 residues. CDR1 DFQATT and CDR2 SNEGSKA come from the germline V gene (reference sequence). This CDR3 is CSARDGRLAGVLSSYEQYF. The CDR3 DNA is TGCAGTGCTAGAGATGGGCGCCTAGCGGGAGTCCTGAGCTCCTACGAGCAGTACTTC.

This rearrangement joins TRBV7-2 to TRBJ2-3, with 8 positions matching TRBD2. Trimming cost V 7 bases and J 4 bases; bases outside gene matches: 10. The CDR3 is 15 amino acids. Germline V lookup: CDR1 SGHTA, CDR2 FQGNSA. CDR3 DNA sequence: TGTGCCAGCAACGTTCTAGCGGGTGTACCAGATACGCAGTATTTT. This codes for CASNVLAGVPDTQYF. Full variable domain (missing parts from reference TRBV7-2 and TRBJ2-3): GAGVSQSPSNKVTEKGKDVELRCDPISGHTALYWYRQSLGQGLEFLIYFQGNSAPDKSGLPSDRFSAERTGGSVSTLTIQRTQQEDSAVYLCASNVLAGVPDTQYFGPGTRLTVL.

CDR3 coding DNA: TGTGCCAGCGCCCTGGCCCCGCGAAATTCACCCCTCCACTTT. Translation gives CASALAPRNSPLHF. The chain joins TRBV6-4 to TRBJ1-6; no firm D call. V lost 8 bases and J 7 bases, leaving 15 bases between the germline ends. The germline V gene encodes CDR1 MRHNA and CDR2 SNTAGT. The CDR3 is 14 residues long.

This clonotype was recorded a few times. This chain joins TRBV12-3 or TRBV12-4 and TRBJ1-5, with 9 positions matching TRBD1. The CDR3 contains 15 residues. Trimming took 6 bases from V and 6 from J; bases not matched to a gene: 9. CDR3 protein: CASSLQQGARQPQHF. The CDR3 nucleotides read TGTGCCAGCAGCTTACAACAGGGGGCCCGTCAGCCCCAGCATTTT.

The genes are TRBV4-3 and TRBJ1-3; the D is unclear. Germline-derived CDR1 and CDR2 are LGHNA and YSLEER. The length of the CDR3 is 17 residues. V was trimmed by 1 base and J by 0 bases, leaving 13 bases between them. CDR3: CASSQGSRASSGNTIYF. The CDR3 coding sequence is TGCGCCAGCAGCCAAGGCTCCCGGGCCTCCTCTGGAAACACCATATATTTT.

This chain connects TRBV20-1 to TRBJ1-5; D uncertain. Trimming stripped 5 bases from V and 2 bases from J, with 13 bases between. The length of the CDR3 is 14 residues. Germline V lookup: CDR1 DFQATT, CDR2 SNEGSKA (reference sequence). CDR3: CSARKGNGNQPQHF. The CDR3 DNA reads TGCAGTGCTCGAAAGGGAAATGGCAATCAGCCCCAGCATTTT.

The rearrangement links TRBV30 to TRBJ2-1; D not resolved. This CDR3 comprises 13 residues. Trimming stripped 6 bases from V and 6 bases from J, with 15 bases between. Germline loops: CDR1 GTSNPN, CDR2 SVGIG (reference sequence). In DNA, the CDR3 is TGTGCCTGTTTGTGGTATCCCTTCAATGAGCAGTTCTTC. Translated: CACLWYPFNEQFF.

This clonotype turned up a few times. This chain uses TRBV20-1 with TRBJ2-6; tentatively, D is TRBD1 (6 bases). Trimming removed 2 bases at V and 4 bases at J, with 12 bases between. CDR3 length equals 15 residues. In germline, CDR1 is DFQATT, CDR2 SNEGSKA (reference sequence). The CDR3 here is CSARTQGTGANVLTF. Written as DNA, the CDR3 is TGCAGTGCTAGAACCCAGGGGACGGGGGCCAACGTCCTGACTTTC.

This sequence joins TRBV10-3 and TRBJ1-4; 7 nucleotides line up with TRBD1. CDR1 and CDR2 from the germline V gene are ENHRY and SYGVKD. This CDR3 is built from 13 residues. The ends lost 6 bases at V and 6 bases at J; junction bases unmatched: 4. The CDR3 reads CAIRAGQDEKLFF. In DNA, the CDR3 is TGTGCCATCAGAGCCGGACAGGATGAAAAACTGTTTTTT.

Here the CDR3 reads CASSLWGQAAYEQYF. The CDR3 coding sequence is TGTGCCAGCAGTTTATGGGGACAGGCCGCCTACGAGCAGTACTTC. This chain links TRBV12-3 or TRBV12-4 with TRBJ2-7; TRBD1 matches 8 bases. The J segment lost 2 bases and the V segment lost 2 bases, leaving 5 bases of the junction unmatched. The CDR3 contains 15 residues.